The source of this T cell receptor beta chain is a study of beta chain features in type 1 diabetes. The CDR3 loop spans 15 amino acids. V was cut by 3 bases and J by 11 bases, with 22 bases left in between. Per the germline V gene, CDR1 is PRHDT and CDR2 is FYEKMQ (reference sequence). Sorting gave populations that all exceeded 98% purity. Since all of the isolated RNA was reverse transcribed, expressed TCRB transcripts were what got sequenced. Method: immunoSEQ multiplex PCR; TCRdb's copy keeps in-frame clones and lacks some. The sample has hundreds of thousands of clones, 15% to 19% seen once; the top ten hold roughly 0.098%. Findings and caveats of the study: Here, the possible influence of HLA type (on TCRB rearrangement) remained unresolved.

This clone was observed a few times. The antigen is undetermined. The source material was naive CD4+ T cells from blood. The chain combines TRBV13 with TRBJ1-1; D unclear. The receptor was derived from a man younger than 30 in good health. This CDR3 is CASSFSPGGLVYAFF. Written as DNA, the CDR3 is TGTGCCAGCAGCTTCTCCCCAGGTGGACTGGTTTACGCTTTCTTT.